In its sample, the clone carrying this TCR beta chain was seen a few times. The antigen is unknown. With V trimmed by 0 bases and J by 2 bases, 6 bases remained unmatched. CDR3 length equals 17 residues. The germline gives CDR1 LGHNA, CDR2 YSLEER. Donors were Caucasian adults residing in Nashville, Tennessee, USA. This sample is drawn from a study of shared clonotypes between healthy human individuals. Study findings and constraints: Non-shared clonotypes had lower generation probabilities than clonotypes shared by all four sorted-subset donors. Expectations were that clonotype sharing among donors would be affected by sequencing depth.

Every immunoSEQ plate was one replicate of a subset's evenly spread DNA. Produced via immunoSEQ multiplex PCR; TCRdb's table is partial and in-frame only. This table holds over a million clones, about 76% found once. V is TRBV4-3 and J is TRBJ2-3, with TRBD2 identical over 9 bases. The TCR originated in a man in his late teens or twenties in good health. The material sequenced was memory CD4+ T cells sorted from blood. Subset defined: CD45RA-negative fraction. This CDR3 is CASSQDLPSGTTDTQYF. The CDR3 coding sequence is TGCGCCAGCAGCCAAGATCTCCCTAGCGGGACCACAGATACGCAGTATTTT.